This T cell receptor beta chain was sequenced during a study of monozygotic twins with inflammatory bowel disease. Study results and caveats: Resolution of different T cell subtypes was not achieved. Twin concordance left repertoire similarity unchanged, with limited power a possible explanation for this lack of difference. Varied immunosuppressive treatments among patients may have increased repertoire variability.

Germline CDR1 reads DFQATT; CDR2 reads SNEGSKA (reference sequence). This CDR3 spans 15 amino acids. Turning to this clonotype: The antigen is undetermined.

Template switching incorporated UMIs with a 6-nucleotide sample barcode. TCRdb re-called the 5' RACE reads, yielding one record per CDR3 amino acid sequence without DNA. This sample carries fewer than 200,000 distinct CDR3 sequences, with approximately 3% going to the ten biggest clones. The genes are TRBV20-1 and TRBJ1-2; TCRdb names TRBD1, which stays unverified in the absence of DNA. The receptor was isolated from a human donor with ulcerative colitis or Crohn's disease, or a healthy co-twin of an affected twin (not recorded which). Sequenced sample: blood. The CDR3 sequence is CSAREVGGQRYGYTF.